These 29 T cell receptor beta chains came from one sample sequenced in a study of blood T cell repertoires in COVID-19. Clones were sequenced by immunoSEQ multiplex PCR, and TCRdb holds only the in-frame ones, with some missing. The data contain about 50,000 clones, 85% to 90% of them singletons. Sequencing was carried out using peripheral blood. The receptors here all came from a man in his fifties or sixties with acute or convalescent COVID-19.

The V and J genes are TRBV5-1 and TRBJ2-7; the match to TRBD1 covers 11 bases. CDR1 and CDR2 (germline): SGHRS, YFSETQ. V lost 4 bases, J lost 4 bases, and 7 bases stayed unmatched. This CDR3 contains 15 residues. CDR3: CASSQGQGAVYEQYF. The CDR3 DNA sequence: TGCGCCAGCAGCCAAGGACAGGGGGCTGTTTACGAGCAGTACTTC.

The chain is built from TRBV11-2 and TRBJ2-7, with D maybe TRBD2 (6 bases). The CDR3 has 15 amino acids. Germline CDR1 SGHAT, CDR2 FQNNGV. Trimming shortened V by 3 bases and J by 2 bases, and 14 bases separated the two germline ends. In DNA, the CDR3 is TGTGCCAGCAGCTTTTTCCGGACTAAGGCCTACGAGCAGTACTTC. It translates to CASSFFRTKAYEQYF.

V usage is TRBV19 and J usage is TRBJ1-2, with 11 bases fitting TRBD1. Germline CDR1 and CDR2: LNHDA and SQIVND (reference sequence). The V and J ends lost 4 bases and 7 bases, in that order; junction bases with no gene match: 2. This CDR3 region has 13 residues. Written as DNA, the CDR3 is TGTGCCAGTAGTAAGGACAGGGGGCCTGGCTACACCTTC. Protein sequence: CASSKDRGPGYTF.

CDR3 in DNA: TGCGCCAGCAGCCAAGATCTCTATCAGCCCCAGCATTTT. It specifies CASSQDLYQPQHF. The rearrangement joins TRBV4-1 to TRBJ1-5; D is ambiguous. CDR1 is MGHRA and CDR2 is YSYEKL in the germline V gene. CDR3 length: 13 amino acids. The ends were cut back, 0 bases at V and 5 bases at J, with 5 bases in the middle.

The V call is TRBV5-6, the J call TRBJ2-3; D unresolved. Trimming took off 4 bases at V and 3 bases at J, with 9 bases between the two ends. The CDR3 has 13 amino acids. Germline CDR1 and CDR2: SGHDT and YYEEEE. CDR3 sequence: CASSTPGTDTQYF. The CDR3 DNA reads TGTGCCAGCAGCACCCCCGGGACAGATACGCAGTATTTT.

The chain combines TRBV5-1 with TRBJ2-1, with TRBD1 matching 9 bases. Germline lookup yields CDR1 SGHRS and CDR2 YFSETQ. With 4 bases clipped from V and 7 bases from J, the junction kept 12 bases outside the gene matches. The length of the CDR3 is 16 residues. CDR3 sequence reads: CASSTKGQGLGNEQFF. Here the CDR3 DNA reads TGCGCCAGCAGCACCAAGGGACAGGGTTTGGGTAATGAGCAGTTCTTC.

The CDR3 DNA reads as TGCGCCAGCAGCTCAGGACAGGGCGAGGCTGAAGCTTTCTTT. The encoded protein is CASSSGQGEAEAFF. J is TRBJ1-1 and V is TRBV5-1; 8 positions agree with TRBD1. The CDR3 runs to 14 residues. The V and J ends lost 3 bases and 6 bases, in that order; junction bases with no gene match: 7. Germline assignment: CDR1 SGHRS and CDR2 YFSETQ.

The gene calls are TRBV18 and TRBJ2-5; the D gene is possibly TRBD2 (6 bases). Germline CDR1 is KGHSH and CDR2 is LQKENI. The CDR3 consists of 13 residues. Trimming pared 3 bases from V and 7 bases from J, leaving 12 bases between. CDR3 residues: CASSPLVGGTQYF. The CDR3 nucleotides are TGTGCCAGCTCACCCCTAGTGGGGGGGACCCAGTACTTC.

The chain recombines TRBV28 with TRBJ1-2; D not resolved. The CDR3 has 13 residues. The V end was cut by 4 bases, the J end by 4 bases, with 10 bases between. Germline V gives CDR1 MDHEN, CDR2 SYDVKM. The CDR3 protein is CASSSGPIYGYTF. The CDR3 bases are TGTGCCAGCAGTTCCGGTCCAATCTATGGCTACACCTTC.

This chain joins TRBV7-9 and TRBJ2-1, with TRBD2 identical over 14 bases. Germline trimming cut 5 bases from V and 5 bases from J; bases unmatched to any gene: 14. Germline V gene lookup returns CDR1 SEHNR and CDR2 FQNEAQ (reference sequence). CDR3 length equals 19 residues. The DNA for the CDR3 is TGTGCCAGCAGCGCCCTAGGGACTAGCGGGAGACCCCAGGACAATGAGCAGTTCTTC. Residues: CASSALGTSGRPQDNEQFF. Based on the CDR3 plus reference TRBV7-9 and TRBJ2-1, the full variable domain is DTGVSQNPRHKITKRGQNVTFRCDPISEHNRLYWYRQTLGQGPEFLTYFQNEAQLEKSRLLSDRFSAERPKGSFSTLEIQRTEQGDSAMYLCASSALGTSGRPQDNEQFFGPGTRLTVL.

The J gene is TRBJ2-1, the V gene TRBV4-2, with 9 bases aligning to TRBD2. The germline gives CDR1 LGHNA, CDR2 YNFKEQ. This CDR3 is built from 18 residues. Trimming took 2 bases from V and 4 from J; bases not matched to a gene: 12. The CDR3, as DNA: TGTGCCAGCAGCCAAAGCAAGGGGGCGGGAGGGCATTACAATGAGCAGTTCTTC. It is translated as CASSQSKGAGGHYNEQFF.

The chain is built from TRBV30 and TRBJ2-7; TRBD2 matches at 7 bases. This CDR3 comprises 14 residues. The V gene's germline CDR1 is GTSNPN and CDR2 SVGIG (reference sequence). V lost 5 bases to trimming and J lost 2 bases; unmatched junction nucleotides: 9. CDR3: CAWCTGGTTYEQYF. In DNA, the CDR3 is TGTGCCTGGTGTACCGGGGGGACGACCTACGAGCAGTACTTC.

A few counts support this clone. The rearrangement uses TRBV6-5 and TRBJ2-5, with D possibly TRBD1 on 6 matching bases. Germline V gene lookup returns CDR1 MNHEY and CDR2 SVGAGI. Deletions cut 8 bases from V and 1 base from J, with 11 bases between. The CDR3 extends over 13 amino acids. The CDR3 sequence: CASWRTAQETQYF. In DNA, the CDR3 is TGTGCCAGCTGGCGGACAGCCCAAGAGACCCAGTACTTC.

The V call is TRBV11-2, the J call TRBJ2-3; 7 bases are a match to TRBD2. The germline V gene encodes CDR1 SGHAT and CDR2 FQNNGV. V lost 5 bases and J lost 2; bases outside the gene matches: 13. CDR3 length equals 17 residues. The CDR3 here is CASSHGLGIGFTDTQYF. The CDR3 DNA follows: TGTGCCAGCAGCCACGGACTAGGGATTGGGTTCACAGATACGCAGTATTTT. Variable domain in full (rest from reference TRBV11-2 and TRBJ2-3): EAGVAQSPRYKIIEKRQSVAFWCNPISGHATLYWYQQILGQGPKLLIQFQNNGVVDDSQLPKDRFSAERLKGVDSTLKIQPAKLEDSAVYLCASSHGLGIGFTDTQYFGPGTRLTVL.

V and J are TRBV7-6 and TRBJ2-5, with D tentatively TRBD2 (5 bases). Germline CDR1 SGHVS, CDR2 FNYEAQ. V was shortened by 4 bases and J by 1 base, with 16 bases between the two germline ends. There are 16 residues in the CDR3. The CDR3 sequence: CASSSGSFATQETQYF. DNA for the CDR3: TGTGCCAGCAGCTCGGGGTCATTTGCGACCCAAGAGACCCAGTACTTC.

This chain uses TRBV25-1 with TRBJ2-3; possible D gene TRBD2, 7 bases. V was pared by 4 bases and J by 4 bases, with 24 bases between. CDR3 length: 18 amino acids. CDR1 and CDR2 from the germline V gene are MGHDK and SYGVNS. The CDR3 sequence: CASSAPGRGTPLADTQYF. In DNA form, the CDR3 reads TGTGCCAGCAGTGCCCCAGGGAGGGGGACACCCTTAGCAGATACGCAGTATTTT.

V gene TRBV6-5 combines with J gene TRBJ1-6; 9 nucleotides match TRBD1. The junction had 5 bases not matched to a gene; V was cut back by 4 bases and J by 7 bases. The CDR3 totals 15 residues. Germline CDR1 is MNHEY and CDR2 is SVGAGI. Here the CDR3 DNA reads TGTGCCAGCAGTTCCGGACAGGGGCGGAATTCACCCCTCCACTTT. Translation gives CASSSGQGRNSPLHF.

The chain links TRBV18 to TRBJ1-3; weak D call: TRBD1 (5 bases). CDR3 length equals 17 residues. With 2 bases removed from V and 2 bases from J, the gap between germline ends came to 16 bases. From germline, CDR1 is KGHSH and CDR2 LQKENI. CDR3 loop: CASSPTGGFLTGNTIYF. The CDR3 region has the DNA TGTGCCAGCTCACCAACCGGGGGGTTTCTGACTGGAAACACCATATATTTT.

This clone was detected only once. The chain uses TRBV5-4 and TRBJ2-5; 8 bases fit TRBD2. Germline V gene lookup returns CDR1 SGHNT and CDR2 YYREEE (reference sequence). The CDR3 runs 15 residues. Trimming at V came to 4 bases and at J to 3 bases, leaving 8 bases not matched to a gene. CDR3 DNA: TGTGCCAGCAGCCCGTCCCGGCGGGAGGAAGAGACCCAGTACTTC. This sequence encodes CASSPSRREEETQYF.

Written as DNA, the CDR3 is TGTGCCAGCAGTTTATTATCCGGGAGTGACACCGGGGAGCTGTTTTTT. Its translation is CASSLLSGSDTGELFF. This chain links TRBV27 with TRBJ2-2; D perhaps matches TRBD2 (6 bases). The CDR3 spans 16 residues. Trimming pared 1 base from V and 3 bases from J, leaving 12 bases between. From germline, CDR1 is MNHEY and CDR2 SMNVEV (reference sequence).

The J gene is TRBJ1-1, the V gene TRBV28; 7 positions match TRBD1. V lost 3 bases, J lost 7 bases, and 5 bases stayed unmatched. Looked up from germline, CDR1 is MDHEN and CDR2 is SYDVKM. The CDR3 length is 13 residues. CDR3 protein: CASSFGTALEAFF. The CDR3 bases are TGTGCCAGCAGTTTTGGGACAGCCCTTGAAGCTTTCTTT.

The V gene is TRBV4-2, the J gene TRBJ1-3; D is perhaps TRBD1 (6 bases). V was clipped by 0 bases and J by 0 bases, with 27 bases between them. The CDR3 totals 22 residues. Germline assignment: CDR1 LGHNA and CDR2 YNFKEQ. In nucleotides, the CDR3 is TGTGCCAGCAGCCAAGATTCAAGGGCAGGGGCCGCCCCGAGGGGCTCTGGAAACACCATATATTTT. Encoded protein: CASSQDSRAGAAPRGSGNTIYF.

The rearrangement joins TRBV5-1 to TRBJ2-5; 9 positions agree with TRBD2. This CDR3 contains 14 residues. V shed 2 bases, J shed 4 bases, and the junction held 3 bases outside the gene matches. CDR1 is SGHRS, CDR2 YFSETQ, per germline. The CDR3 sequence: CASSFAGGGETQYF. The CDR3 DNA is TGCGCCAGCAGCTTCGCGGGAGGGGGAGAGACCCAGTACTTC.

This chain links TRBV19 with TRBJ1-5; 9 nucleotides align to TRBD1. The V gene end was trimmed by 5 bases and the J gene end by 1 base; junction bases not matched to a gene: 6. Germline assignment: CDR1 LNHDA and CDR2 SQIVND (reference sequence). This CDR3 is 16 amino acids long. In DNA, the CDR3 is TGTGCCAGTAGTCCGAGGGGACAGGGAAGCAATCAGCCCCAGCATTTT. Its translation is CASSPRGQGSNQPQHF. The complete variable domain, with remaining parts taken from reference TRBV19 and TRBJ1-5, reads DGGITQSPKYLFRKEGQNVTLSCEQNLNHDAMYWYRQDPGQGLRLIYYSQIVNDFQKGDIAEGYSVSREKKESFPLTVTSAQKNPTAFYLCASSPRGQGSNQPQHFGDGTRLSIL.

This chain joins TRBV6-2 or TRBV6-3 and TRBJ2-5, with TRBD2 matching over 12 bases. J gave up 0 bases and V 5 bases, and 4 bases lay outside the gene matches. This CDR3 has 16 amino acids. CDR1 and CDR2 from the germline V gene are MNHEY and SVGEGT. As DNA, the CDR3 is TGTGCCAGCAGTCCAGGACTAGCGGGGCACCAAGAGACCCAGTACTTC. Translating gives CASSPGLAGHQETQYF.

The rearrangement links TRBV4-1 to TRBJ2-5, with TRBD2 matching 11 bases. Germline-derived CDR1 and CDR2 are MGHRA and YSYEKL. The CDR3 is 16 residues long. The V and J ends lost 3 bases and 3 bases, in that order; junction bases with no gene match: 6. The DNA for the CDR3 is TGCGCCAGCAGCCAGGATGGGACTAGCGGCGAAGAGACCCAGTACTTC. Encoded protein: CASSQDGTSGEETQYF.

This chain joins TRBV28 and TRBJ2-1; 12 bases fit TRBD2. Germline V lookup: CDR1 MDHEN, CDR2 SYDVKM. CDR3 length: 17 residues. Trimming took 5 bases from V and 7 from J; bases not matched to a gene: 12. The CDR3 DNA follows: TGTGCCAGCAGTGTTTCCCCGACTAGCGGGAGATTTAATGAGCAGTTCTTC. This gives the protein CASSVSPTSGRFNEQFF.

The gene calls are TRBV19 and TRBJ2-2; 10 positions match TRBD1. The germline V gene has CDR1 LNHDA and CDR2 SQIVND (reference sequence). This CDR3 spans 18 amino acids. Trimming cost V 4 bases and J 1 base; bases outside gene matches: 9. The CDR3 protein is CASSKRGQGVGNTGELFF. In DNA form, the CDR3 reads TGTGCCAGTAGTAAGAGAGGACAGGGGGTAGGGAACACCGGGGAGCTGTTTTTT. The full variable domain, in which reference TRBV19 and TRBJ2-2 provide the parts outside the CDR3, is DGGITQSPKYLFRKEGQNVTLSCEQNLNHDAMYWYRQDPGQGLRLIYYSQIVNDFQKGDIAEGYSVSREKKESFPLTVTSAQKNPTAFYLCASSKRGQGVGNTGELFFGEGSRLTVL.

In this sample, this clone turned up once. The chain combines TRBV11-2 with TRBJ2-7; the D gene is possibly TRBD1 (5 bases). The CDR3 extends over 14 amino acids. Trimming pared 5 bases from V and 3 bases from J, leaving 14 bases between. The germline CDR1 and CDR2 sequences are SGHAT and FQNNGV. The CDR3 is CASSLVGVNYEQYF. The CDR3 DNA is TGTGCCAGCAGCCTCGTAGGGGTAAACTACGAGCAGTACTTC.